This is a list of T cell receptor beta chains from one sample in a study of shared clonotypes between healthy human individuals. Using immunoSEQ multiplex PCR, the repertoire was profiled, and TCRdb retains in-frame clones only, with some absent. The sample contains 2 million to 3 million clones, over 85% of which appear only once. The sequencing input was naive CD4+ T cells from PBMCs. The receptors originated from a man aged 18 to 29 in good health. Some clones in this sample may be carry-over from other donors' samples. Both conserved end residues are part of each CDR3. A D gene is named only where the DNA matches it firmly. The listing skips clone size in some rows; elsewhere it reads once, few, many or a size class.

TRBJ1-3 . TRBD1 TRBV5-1 TGCGCCAGCAGCCAACCGGGACAGGGTTCACCCTCTGGAAACACCATATATTTT CASSQPGQGSPSGNTIYF
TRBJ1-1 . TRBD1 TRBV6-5 TGTGCCATCTCCGGGACAGGGGCCACTGAAGCTTTCTTT CAISGTGATEAFF
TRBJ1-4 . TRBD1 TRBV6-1 TGTGCCAGTGGAATTCAGGGGGCCCCTAATGAAAAACTGTTTTTT CASGIQGAPNEKLFF
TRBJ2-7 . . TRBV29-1 TGCAGCGTTGGATCGCACGAGCAGTACTTC CSVGSHEQYF
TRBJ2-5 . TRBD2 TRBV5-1 TGCGCCAGCAGCCAGGGACTAGCGGGTGAAGAGACCCAGTACTTC CASSQGLAGEETQYF
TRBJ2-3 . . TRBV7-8 TGTGCCAGCAGCTTAGGGATTCTACGGAGTACGCAGTATTTT CASSLGILRSTQYF
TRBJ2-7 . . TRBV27 TGTGCCAGCAGTTTATTATCGGGGACGCCCTACGAGCAGTACTTC CASSLLSGTPYEQYF
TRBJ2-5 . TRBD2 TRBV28 TGTGCCAGCAGCCCCGGGGGAATAGCGGGAGGAGAGACCCAGTACTTC CASSPGGIAGGETQYF
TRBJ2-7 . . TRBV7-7 TGTGCCAGCAGCCCCAACACATCCCCTCCTCACTACGAGCAGTACTTC CASSPNTSPPHYEQYF
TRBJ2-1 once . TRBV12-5 TGTGCTAGTGGTTTGTTAGAGAACAATGAGCAGTTCTTC CASGLLENNEQFF
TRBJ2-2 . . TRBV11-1 TGTGCCAGCAGCCTCGTCCCAGGGGACACCGGGGAGCTGTTTTTT CASSLVPGDTGELFF
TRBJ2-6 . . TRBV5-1 TGCGCCAGCAGCTTGGGAGGGACCACAAACTCTGGGGCCAACGTCCTGACTTTC CASSLGGTTNSGANVLTF
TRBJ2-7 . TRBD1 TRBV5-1 TGCGCCAGCAGCCTAGGACAGGGCTTCCACGAGCAGTACTTC CASSLGQGFHEQYF
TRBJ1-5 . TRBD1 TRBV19 TGTGCCAGCTGTATTAGACAGGGAAATCAGCCCCAGCATTTT CASCIRQGNQPQHF
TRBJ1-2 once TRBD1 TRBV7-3 TGTGCCAGCAGCCCCACAGGGGCGACCCACTATGGCTACACCTTC CASSPTGATHYGYTF
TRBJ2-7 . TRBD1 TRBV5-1 TGCGCCAGCAGCTCTTTGGCCGGGACAGGGACCTACGAGCAGTACTTC CASSSLAGTGTYEQYF
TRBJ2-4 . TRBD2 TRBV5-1 TGCGCCAGCAGATATTCCATACAGGGACTAGCGGGGTGGTACTTC CASRYSIQGLAGWYF
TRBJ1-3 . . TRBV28 TGTGCCAGCAGTTTGGGGGGGTCCGGAAACACCATATATTTT CASSLGGSGNTIYF
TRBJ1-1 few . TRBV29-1 TGCAGCGTCTTCCGCTGGAGTAACACTGAAGCTTTCTTT CSVFRWSNTEAFF
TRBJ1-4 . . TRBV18 TGTGCCAGCTCACCCCTAACAGGAGGGGTTACTAATGAAAAACTGTTTTTT CASSPLTGGVTNEKLFF
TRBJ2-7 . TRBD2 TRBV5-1 TGCGCCAGCAGCTCGCTAGCGGACTTTTCCTACGAGCAGTACTTC CASSSLADFSYEQYF
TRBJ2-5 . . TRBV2 TGTGCCAGCACCAAACAGGGGGGCAGCGGGACCGAGACCCAGTACTTC CASTKQGGSGTETQYF
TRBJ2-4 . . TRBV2 TGTGCCAGCAGTTCAATTAGGGGGAAAAACATTCAGTACTTC CASSSIRGKNIQYF
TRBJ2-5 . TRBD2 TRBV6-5 TGTGCCAGCAGTTACAGAGCTAGCGGCTTAGGGGAGACCCAGTACTTC CASSYRASGLGETQYF
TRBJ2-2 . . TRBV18 TGTGCCAGCTCACCCATAGGTCGCAGGGGCGAGTCGAACACCGGGGAGCTGTTTTTT CASSPIGRRGESNTGELFF
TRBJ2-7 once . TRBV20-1 TGCAGTGCACGACAGAACTACGAGCAGTACTTC CSARQNYEQYF
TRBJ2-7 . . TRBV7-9 TGTGCCAGCAGCTTTGGGGACACCTGGTCCTACGAGCAGTACTTC CASSFGDTWSYEQYF
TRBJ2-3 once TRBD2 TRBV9 TGTGCCAGCAGCACGCGACTAGCGGGATCAGATACGCAGTATTTT CASSTRLAGSDTQYF
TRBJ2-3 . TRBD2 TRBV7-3 TGTGCCAGCAGCTTAGCGGGAGGGAAGGATACGCAGTATTTT CASSLAGGKDTQYF
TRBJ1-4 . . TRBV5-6 TGTGCCAGCAGCTTGCTGGGTGCACCTAATGAAAAACTGTTTTTT CASSLLGAPNEKLFF
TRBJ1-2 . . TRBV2 TGTGCCAGCAGTGATGAGGGATTAGCAGATGGCTACACCTTC CASSDEGLADGYTF
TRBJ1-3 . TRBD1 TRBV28 TGTGCCAGCAGTTTTCGGGACAGGGGAAACACCATATATTTT CASSFRDRGNTIYF
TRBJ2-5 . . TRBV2 TGTGCCAGCACCCAGGGACCAGGGGAGACCCAGTACTTC CASTQGPGETQYF
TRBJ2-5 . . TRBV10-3 TGTGCCATCAGTGACAGGGGAGAAGAGACCCAGTACTTC CAISDRGEETQYF
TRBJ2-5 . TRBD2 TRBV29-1 TGCAGCGTTGAGATTGGGGAGGGCCCACTTCCCCCTAAAGAGCAGTACTTC CSVEIGEGPLPPKEQYF
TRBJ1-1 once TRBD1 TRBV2 TGTGCCAGCAGTAAACAGGGGGGAGACACTGAAGCTTTCTTT CASSKQGGDTEAFF
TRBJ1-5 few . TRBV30 TGTGCCTGGAACCCGACCAATCAGCCCCAGCATTTT CAWNPTNQPQHF
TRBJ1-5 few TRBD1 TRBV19 TGTGCCAGTAGTACTTTGACAGGGATCAATCAGCCCCAGCATTTT CASSTLTGINQPQHF
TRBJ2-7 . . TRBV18 TGTGCCAGCTGGCCGGGCTCCGGAGAGGAGCAGTACTTC CASWPGSGEEQYF
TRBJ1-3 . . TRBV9 TGTGCCAGCAGCGGAACGGGTGGAAACACCATATATTTT CASSGTGGNTIYF
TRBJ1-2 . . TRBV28 TGTGCCAGCAGTTTTGGAGATAACTATGGCTACACCTTC CASSFGDNYGYTF
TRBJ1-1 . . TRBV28 TGTGCCAGCAGTTCCCGTTCTCGGACTGAAGCTTTCTTT CASSSRSRTEAFF
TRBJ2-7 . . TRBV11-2 TGTGCCAGCAGTGGGCTTCGCGGGCGGAGCACCTACGAGCAGTACTTC CASSGLRGRSTYEQYF
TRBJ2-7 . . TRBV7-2 TGTGCCAGCAGCTTAAGATCTGGTGAGCAGTACTTC CASSLRSGEQYF
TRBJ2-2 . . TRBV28 TGTGCCACCTCCGGAGGGACATACCTCACCGGGGAGCTGTTTTTT CATSGGTYLTGELFF
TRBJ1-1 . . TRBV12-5 TGTGCTAGTGGTTTGGGCCACCGCCCCCTTGAAGCTTTCTTT CASGLGHRPLEAFF
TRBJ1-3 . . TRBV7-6 TGTGCCAGCAGCTTAAACTCCCCAGGGAACGGAAACACCATATATTTT CASSLNSPGNGNTIYF
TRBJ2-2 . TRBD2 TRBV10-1 TGCGCCAGCAGCCAGCGGGGGAACACCGGGGAGCTGTTTTTT CASSQRGNTGELFF
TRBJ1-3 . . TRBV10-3 TGTGCCATCAGTGACTTACCCGCACCGTCGTATTTT CAISDLPAPSYF
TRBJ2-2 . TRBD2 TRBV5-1 TGCGCCAGCAGCTTGGGGCTAGCGGGAAACACCGGGGAGCTGTTTTTT CASSLGLAGNTGELFF
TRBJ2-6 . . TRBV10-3 TGTGCCATCAGCCGTACCGGGACATCTGGGGCCAACGTCCTGACTTTC CAISRTGTSGANVLTF
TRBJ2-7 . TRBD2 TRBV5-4 TGTGCCAGCAGCTTAACTAGCGGGGAGTACGTTGCGCAGTACTTC CASSLTSGEYVAQYF
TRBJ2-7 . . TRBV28 TGTGCCAGCAGTTTAGGACAGTTGTACTACGAGCAGTACTTC CASSLGQLYYEQYF
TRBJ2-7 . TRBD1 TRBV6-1 TGTGCCAGCAGTGCTTGGGACAGGGGAATGGGGCAGCAGTACTTC CASSAWDRGMGQQYF